This T cell receptor beta chain derives from a study of blood T cell repertoires in COVID-19. Produced via immunoSEQ multiplex PCR; TCRdb's table is partial and in-frame only. The sample lists approximately 130,000 clones; 86% were seen once. The count of this clone is one. V dropped 0 bases and J dropped 10 bases, with 7 bases sitting between them. The CDR3 covers 13 residues. Per germline, CDR1 LNHNV and CDR2 YYDKDF (reference sequence). The source of this sequence is a woman in her forties or fifties who had recovered from COVID-19. The chain uses TRBV15 and TRBJ1-6; D not certain. The specimen sequenced was peripheral blood. This CDR3 reads CATSRDRESPLHF. The DNA of the CDR3 is TGTGCCACCAGCAGAGATCGGGAATCACCCCTCCACTTT.